Listed here are 5 T cell receptor beta chains from one sample, sequenced in a study of vaccination and CD4 T cells after COVID-19. Treatment of the sample: approximately 11-day PBMC culture with coronavirus spike peptide pools or control peptides (ViraFEST assay). CD4+ T cells that had been cultured provided DNA sequenced with the Oncomine TCR Beta short-read assay. TCRdb reanalysed the PCR reads using MiXCR and keeps one entry per CDR3 protein. In the table there are about 20,000 distinct CDR3 sequences, 45% to 70% of which are singletons. Antigens for these TCRs are unknown. The sequenced sample was CD4+ T cells from blood, cultured in vitro. The source is a human donor who had recovered from COVID-19.

This clonotype came up once. The rearrangement links TRBV24-1 to TRBJ2-1; TRBD2 matches at 10 bases. Looked up from germline, CDR1 is KGHDR and CDR2 is SFDVKD. CDR3 length equals 16 residues. The V and J ends lost 5 bases and 6 bases, in that order; junction bases with no gene match: 9. CDR3 sequence reads: CATSGLTSGNGNEQFF. The CDR3 nucleotides read TGTGCCACCAGTGGTCTAACTAGCGGGAACGGCAATGAGCAGTTCTTC.

This clonotype has a handful of counts. The chain uses TRBV7-9 and TRBJ1-6, with D unclear. Germline-derived CDR1 and CDR2 are SEHNR and FQNEAQ (reference sequence). Trimming removed 5 bases at V and 6 bases at J, with 5 bases between. The CDR3 totals 12 residues. CDR3 bases: TGTGCCAGCAGCGAGTTTAATTCACCCCTCCACTTT. This encodes CASSEFNSPLHF.

The rearrangement uses TRBV19 and TRBJ1-2; 9 positions match TRBD1. Germline CDR1 LNHDA, CDR2 SQIVND (reference sequence). The CDR3 consists of 14 residues. Germline trimming cut 4 bases from V and 4 bases from J; bases unmatched to any gene: 4. The CDR3 loop is CASSSQTGGYGYTF. CDR3 bases: TGTGCCAGTAGTAGCCAGACAGGGGGCTATGGCTACACCTTC.

In its sample, this clonotype was seen a few times. The chain recombines TRBV6-4 with TRBJ1-5; possibly TRBD1 for D (5 bases). This CDR3 contains 16 residues. CDR1 MRHNA and CDR2 SNTAGT come from the germline V gene. Between the trimmed V and J ends, which lost 8 bases and 0 bases, there was a span of 17 bases. CDR3 nucleotides: TGTGCCAGCTTAGGGAGGGGCTTAGATAGCAATCAGCCCCAGCATTTT. This codes for CASLGRGLDSNQPQHF.

Written as DNA, the CDR3 is TGTGCCAGCAGCCATGAGCCATATCCGGGACAGGGATTCGATGGCTACACCTTC. It specifies CASSHEPYPGQGFDGYTF. This chain uses TRBV4-2 with TRBJ1-2; 9 nucleotides match TRBD1. Trimming removed 3 bases from V and 6 bases from J; junction bases left unmatched: 17. CDR3 length: 18 residues. Germline V gene sequence: CDR1 LGHNA, CDR2 YNFKEQ.